The T cell receptor (beta chain) described here comes from a study of blood T cell repertoires in COVID-19. Per the study methods: Cell counts per sample came from amplifying reference gene primers. Sequencing used immunoSEQ multiplex PCR; TCRdb keeps in-frame clones, though not all of them. Clone size and V and J calls were adopted from that table, with D and trimming inferred from the DNA. The profile shows roughly 230,000 clones, roughly 86% of them singletons. The ends lost 5 bases at V and 4 bases at J; junction bases unmatched: 5. CDR3 length: 15 amino acids. CDR1 and CDR2 (germline): SGHTA, FQGTGA.

The J gene is TRBJ2-1, the V gene TRBV7-3; 10 nucleotides line up with TRBD1. The receptor was derived from a human donor in a cohort sampled during active COVID-19. Sequenced material: peripheral blood. The CDR3 is CASSPGQGFYNEQFF. CDR3 in DNA: TGTGCCAGCAGCCCGGGACAGGGGTTTTACAATGAGCAGTTCTTC.